This TCR beta chain was sequenced for a study of T cells after yellow fever vaccination. This clonotype has only a few counts. TCRdb fed the 5' RACE reads into MiXCR, producing one record per CDR3 protein. This table holds 50,000 to 75,000 distinct CDR3 sequences, approximately 6.1% found once. Study-wide results and caveats: A large majority of primary-vaccination clones showed up again after the booster (approximately 96% CD4, around 90% CD8).

The specimen comprised PBMCs, either bulk or a sorted T-cell subset (CD4+, CD8+, memory, or dextramer-sorted; not recorded which), sampled on the day of the yellow fever booster vaccination. This clonotype originated in a man between 18 and 35 years old who received the YFV17D yellow fever vaccine.

CDR3 region: CASSYGLHYNEQFF. DNA of the CDR3: TGTGCCAGCAGTTATGGTCTTCACTACAATGAGCAGTTCTTC. The rearrangement uses TRBV6-2 or TRBV6-3 and TRBJ2-1; unclear D gene. V was pared by 3 bases and J by 3 bases, with 9 bases between. The CDR3 totals 14 residues. The germline V gene has CDR1 MNHEY and CDR2 SVGEGT.